There are a few counts of the clone carrying this T cell receptor beta chain. The antigen is unknown. Employing constant-segment primers, 5'RACE generated TCR alpha and TCR beta cDNA libraries bearing sample barcodes and UMIs. TCRdb itself ran the 5' RACE reads through MiXCR, one entry per CDR3 protein. The top ten clones hold approximately 2.3% of a sample with 120,000 to 150,000 distinct CDR3 sequences, less than 20% of them seen once. The data stem from a study of T-cell memory formation after mild COVID-19. Whole-study findings and limits: There were some responding clones in pre-infection memory, which suggested that cross-reactive memory had joined.

Trimming at V came to 0 bases and at J to 6 bases, leaving 10 bases not matched to a gene. Germline values: CDR1 MGHRA, CDR2 YSYEKL. This CDR3 region has 17 residues. The origin of this receptor is an adult woman who had mild COVID-19 (a few samples of this study predate the infection). Cell type and time point are not known. The sample comprised PBMCs or a T cell subset sorted from them (not recorded which). The chain joins TRBV4-1 to TRBJ2-1, with 8 bases that match TRBD1. CDR3 in DNA: TGCGCCAGCAGCCAAGAACCCCTACAGGGGGTGGTCAATGAGCAGTTCTTC. It yields the protein CASSQEPLQGVVNEQFF.